The next 9 T cell receptor beta chains were all read from a single sample in a study of blood T cell repertoires in COVID-19. Data came from immunoSEQ multiplex PCR; TCRdb stores just in-frame clones and leaves some out. The sample consists of over 200,000 clones, roughly nine tenths of them appearing once. The sequenced sample was peripheral blood. The receptors stem from a man aged 35-49 years with acute or convalescent COVID-19.

This chain uses TRBV19 with TRBJ1-1; no reliable D call. The ends were cut back, 1 base at V and 0 bases at J, with 15 bases in the middle. Looked up from germline, CDR1 is LNHDA and CDR2 is SQIVND (reference sequence). The CDR3 runs 17 residues. In DNA form, the CDR3 reads TGTGCCAGTAGTATAGTTGGCGGGAGGTTTCTGAACACTGAAGCTTTCTTT. Its translation: CASSIVGGRFLNTEAFF.

The rearrangement uses TRBV19 and TRBJ1-1; possible D gene TRBD1, 5 bases. The CDR3 length is 18 residues. Germline V gives CDR1 LNHDA, CDR2 SQIVND (reference sequence). Trimming removed 3 bases from V and 0 bases from J, with 20 bases in between. The CDR3 region is CASSIRDRAGWVNTEAFF. CDR3 nucleotide sequence: TGTGCCAGTAGTATCCGAGATAGGGCAGGGTGGGTGAACACTGAAGCTTTCTTT. Complete variable domain (other parts from reference TRBV19 and TRBJ1-1): DGGITQSPKYLFRKEGQNVTLSCEQNLNHDAMYWYRQDPGQGLRLIYYSQIVNDFQKGDIAEGYSVSREKKESFPLTVTSAQKNPTAFYLCASSIRDRAGWVNTEAFFGQGTRLTVV.

A note on this clone: Additional DNA sequences in this sample encode the identical CDR3. The rearrangement links TRBV24-1 to TRBJ1-1, with TRBD1 as a possible D gene (5 bases). Per germline, CDR1 KGHDR and CDR2 SFDVKD. The CDR3 extends over 13 amino acids. Trimming pared 7 bases from V and 3 bases from J, leaving 11 bases between. The CDR3 protein is CATRGQGDTEAFF. The DNA for the CDR3 is TGTGCCACCAGGGGGCAAGGGGACACTGAAGCTTTCTTT.

This clone turned up a few times. The chain uses TRBV24-1 and TRBJ2-2; 7 bases match TRBD1. The ends lost 3 bases at V and 1 base at J; junction bases unmatched: 4. The CDR3 has 16 residues. Germline CDR1 and CDR2: KGHDR and SFDVKD. The CDR3 DNA sequence: TGTGCCACCAGTGATCACAGGGGTGGGAACACCGGGGAGCTGTTTTTT. Protein sequence: CATSDHRGGNTGELFF.

Only one count was recorded for this clone. CDR3 bases: TGTGCCAGCAGTTTGTCGCGTAACTATGGCTACACCTTC. This gives the protein CASSLSRNYGYTF. The chain links TRBV27 to TRBJ1-2, with D unresolved. Germline assignment: CDR1 MNHEY and CDR2 SMNVEV (reference sequence). Trimming cost V 3 bases and J 1 base, with 6 bases left between them. This CDR3 has 13 amino acids.

The chain combines TRBV2 with TRBJ2-1; TRBD1 matches at 7 bases. The CDR3 has 15 residues. After removal of 8 bases from V and 6 bases from J, the junction contained 13 bases not matched to a gene. Germline V gene lookup returns CDR1 SNHLY and CDR2 FYNNEI. CDR3 sequence (DNA): TGTGCCAGCCAACACGACCTACAGGGGTTCAATGAGCAGTTCTTC. It translates to CASQHDLQGFNEQFF. Filled out from reference TRBV2 and TRBJ2-1, the complete variable domain reads EPEVTQTPSHQVTQMGQEVILRCVPISNHLYFYWYRQILGQKVEFLVSFYNNEISEKSEIFDDQFSVERPDGSNFTLKIRSTKLEDSAMYFCASQHDLQGFNEQFFGPGTRLTVL.

The chain employs TRBV5-1 and TRBJ1-1; D possibly corresponds to TRBD1 (5 bases). With 4 bases removed from V and 8 bases from J, the gap between germline ends came to 21 bases. CDR3 length: 15 residues. Germline V CDR1 and CDR2: SGHRS, YFSETQ. The DNA for the CDR3 is TGCGCCAGCAGCCTCCGCGCCGGGGGAAGAAGGGAAGCTTTCTTT. This encodes CASSLRAGGRREAFF.

This chain joins TRBV27 and TRBJ2-7, with 8 nucleotides matching TRBD1. The germline V gene encodes CDR1 MNHEY and CDR2 SMNVEV (reference sequence). This CDR3 has 14 amino acids. Trimming removed 3 bases from V and 9 bases from J; junction bases left unmatched: 10. CDR3 nucleotide sequence: TGTGCCAGCAGTTTGGACAGGGCTTCCGGGGGGCAGTACTTC. Encoded protein: CASSLDRASGGQYF.

The gene calls are TRBV27 and TRBJ2-1, with 10 nucleotides matching TRBD1. Trimming cost V 7 bases and J 3 bases; bases outside gene matches: 6. The germline gives CDR1 MNHEY, CDR2 SMNVEV (reference sequence). The CDR3 loop spans 15 amino acids. CDR3: CASTPTGGVYNEQFF. CDR3 DNA sequence: TGTGCCAGCACCCCGACAGGGGGCGTCTACAATGAGCAGTTCTTC.